Below are 31 T cell receptor beta chains sequenced from a single sample in a study of cytomegalovirus exposure and HLA in healthy donors. Researchers ran the PCR with 60 Vbeta and 13 Jbeta primers. Libraries were prepared by immunoSEQ multiplex PCR; TCRdb keeps only in-frame clonotypes and omits some of them. Among around 200,000 clones, 80% were seen once, and the ten largest hold about 0.64%. The sample taken for sequencing was PBMCs. These TCRs come from a boy younger than 18 in good health and CMV-seronegative.

The chain links TRBV2 to TRBJ2-2; 10 bases agree with TRBD2. The CDR3 extends over 17 amino acids. Trimming took 2 bases from V and 2 from J; bases not matched to a gene: 5. Germline V gene sequence: CDR1 SNHLY, CDR2 FYNNEI. The CDR3 DNA reads TGTGCCAGCAGTGAAAGAGCTAGCGGGGGAAACACCGGGGAGCTGTTTTTT. This gives the protein CASSERASGGNTGELFF. The whole variable domain, filled in from reference TRBV2 and TRBJ2-2, reads EPEVTQTPSHQVTQMGQEVILRCVPISNHLYFYWYRQILGQKVEFLVSFYNNEISEKSEIFDDQFSVERPDGSNFTLKIRSTKLEDSAMYFCASSERASGGNTGELFFGEGSRLTVL.

The CDR3 nucleotides read TGCGCCAGCAGCTACGACAGGAAAGTGGGCGACTATGGCTACACCTTC. Translated: CASSYDRKVGDYGYTF. V usage is TRBV5-1 and J usage is TRBJ1-2; D is perhaps TRBD1 (6 bases). This CDR3 region has 16 residues. Between the trimmed V and J ends, which lost 3 bases and 3 bases, there was a span of 18 bases. Germline values: CDR1 SGHRS, CDR2 YFSETQ.

V usage is TRBV28 and J usage is TRBJ1-5; D is ambiguous. V dropped 1 base and J dropped 1 base, with 2 bases sitting between them. Germline V gene sequence: CDR1 MDHEN, CDR2 SYDVKM. CDR3 length: 13 residues. CDR3 sequence reads: CASSLSSNQPQHF. CDR3 DNA sequence: TGTGCCAGCAGTTTATCAAGCAATCAGCCCCAGCATTTT.

This chain links TRBV13 with TRBJ1-3; D is ambiguous. Trimming shortened V by 8 bases and J by 0 bases, and 11 bases separated the two germline ends. CDR1 and CDR2 (germline): PRHDT, FYEKMQ (reference sequence). The CDR3 has 14 amino acids. The CDR3 reads CASFESGSGNTIYF. The CDR3 nucleotides are TGTGCCAGCTTTGAGAGCGGCTCTGGAAACACCATATATTTT.

This chain connects TRBV7-6 to TRBJ2-7, with TRBD2 matching over 7 bases. V was pared by 8 bases and J by 2 bases, with 9 bases of the junction left unmatched. This CDR3 contains 14 residues. Per germline, CDR1 SGHVS and CDR2 FNYEAQ. The chain's CDR3 is CASGGGAGAYEQYF. The CDR3 nucleotides read TGTGCCAGCGGTGGAGGGGCGGGAGCCTACGAGCAGTACTTC.

The V call is TRBV7-6, the J call TRBJ2-7; 8 nucleotides agree with TRBD2. Unmatched junction bases numbered 17, after V lost 6 bases and J lost 7 bases. The CDR3 is made up of 16 amino acids. Germline CDR1 and CDR2: SGHVS and FNYEAQ. CDR3 sequence (DNA): TGTGCCAGCAGTTCCAACGAACTAGCGGCAGGTGAGGAGCAGTACTTC. Its translation is CASSSNELAAGEEQYF.

V and J are TRBV9 and TRBJ2-5, with 9 bases lining up with TRBD2. The CDR3 is 16 residues long. V shed 2 bases and J 2 bases; nucleotides not matched to a gene: 7. Per the germline V gene, CDR1 is SGDLS and CDR2 is YYNGEE. The CDR3 DNA reads as TGTGCCAGCAGCGTGGATAGCGGGGGAGTACAAGAGACCCAGTACTTC. Its translation: CASSVDSGGVQETQYF.

The chain has TRBV7-2 and TRBJ2-7; 9 bases match TRBD2. With V trimmed by 5 bases and J by 0 bases, 5 bases remained unmatched. The CDR3 totals 15 residues. Germline CDR1 reads SGHTA; CDR2 reads FQGNSA. CDR3 protein: CASSKLSGSSYEQYF. CDR3 DNA sequence: TGTGCCAGCAGCAAACTTAGCGGGAGCTCCTACGAGCAGTACTTC. The whole variable domain, remainder taken from reference TRBV7-2 and TRBJ2-7, is GAGVSQSPSNKVTEKGKDVELRCDPISGHTALYWYRQSLGQGLEFLIYFQGNSAPDKSGLPSDRFSAERTGGSVSTLTIQRTQQEDSAVYLCASSKLSGSSYEQYFGPGTRLTVT.

The V and J genes are TRBV2 and TRBJ2-7; D is possibly TRBD1 (5 bases). Trimming took off 7 bases at V and 1 base at J, with 14 bases between the two ends. This CDR3 is 14 amino acids long. Germline CDR1 SNHLY, CDR2 FYNNEI. CDR3 loop: CASKAQAASYEQYF. CDR3 in DNA: TGTGCCAGCAAGGCACAGGCCGCTTCCTACGAGCAGTACTTC.

The chain carries TRBV7-2 and TRBJ2-7; TRBD2 matches 9 bases. CDR3 length equals 14 residues. After removal of 3 bases from V and 3 bases from J, the junction contained 3 bases not matched to a gene. The germline V gene has CDR1 SGHTA and CDR2 FQGNSA. Written as DNA, the CDR3 is TGTGCCAGCAGCTTTCGGACTAGCGTCTACGAGCAGTACTTC. Its translation: CASSFRTSVYEQYF.

The chain is built from TRBV19 and TRBJ2-1, with 12 bases matching TRBD2. The CDR3 totals 17 residues. Germline CDR1 is LNHDA and CDR2 is SQIVND (reference sequence). V was pared by 1 base and J by 0 bases, with 1 base of the junction left unmatched. CDR3 in amino acids: CASSIGTSGNSYNEQFF. As DNA, the CDR3 is TGTGCCAGTAGTATAGGGACTAGCGGGAACTCCTACAATGAGCAGTTCTTC.

This clone was seen only a few times. The chain combines TRBV7-2 with TRBJ2-7, with 8 nucleotides matching TRBD1. From germline, CDR1 is SGHTA and CDR2 FQGNSA. The CDR3 totals 14 residues. V lost 5 bases and J lost 5; bases outside the gene matches: 8. The CDR3 loop is CASSPDPGGHEQYF. The CDR3 DNA is TGTGCCAGCAGCCCAGACCCAGGGGGCCACGAGCAGTACTTC.

The V gene is TRBV30, the J gene TRBJ1-2; TRBD1 matches at 10 bases. Germline assignment: CDR1 GTSNPN and CDR2 SVGIG (reference sequence). This CDR3 is 15 amino acids long. The junction had 9 bases not matched to a gene; V was cut back by 2 bases and J by 6 bases. The CDR3 spells CAWSRDRGVGHGYTF. The DNA for the CDR3 is TGTGCCTGGAGTAGGGACAGGGGCGTGGGGCATGGCTACACCTTC.

This clone was detected only a few times. The chain couples TRBV6-1 to TRBJ2-3; TRBD2 aligns across 8 bases. From germline, CDR1 is MNHNS and CDR2 SASEGT. This CDR3 has 16 amino acids. Trimming took 2 bases from V and 3 from J; bases not matched to a gene: 7. The CDR3 nucleotides are TGTGCCAGCAGTGAATGGGGCGGGGGGACAACAGATACGCAGTATTTT. Protein sequence: CASSEWGGGTTDTQYF.

This chain links TRBV6-5 with TRBJ1-1; a possible D gene is TRBD1 (5 bases). The V end lost 11 bases, the J end lost 6 bases, and 25 bases lay between the germline ends. The CDR3 is made up of 15 amino acids. Germline CDR1 MNHEY, CDR2 SVGAGI. CDR3 sequence: CASFEGPGREAEAFF. The CDR3 DNA is TGTGCCTCCTTCGAGGGGCCAGGGAGGGAGGCTGAAGCTTTCTTT.

This clone turned up a few times. This rearrangement joins TRBV27 to TRBJ2-5, with 9 bases fitting TRBD2. The CDR3 runs 16 residues. The germline gives CDR1 MNHEY, CDR2 SMNVEV (reference sequence). J gave up 0 bases and V 3 bases, and 5 bases lay outside the gene matches. CDR3 in amino acids: CASSLAGGYYQETQYF. The CDR3, as DNA: TGTGCCAGCAGTTTGGCGGGGGGGTACTACCAAGAGACCCAGTACTTC.

The rearrangement uses TRBV6-5 and TRBJ2-7; 7 positions agree with TRBD1. Germline CDR1 is MNHEY and CDR2 is SVGAGI. Trimming at V came to 0 bases and at J to 0 bases, leaving 2 bases not matched to a gene. This CDR3 region has 15 residues. The CDR3 loop reads CASSYSGTASYEQYF. The DNA of the CDR3 is TGTGCCAGCAGTTACTCGGGGACAGCCTCCTACGAGCAGTACTTC.

This clone was found a few times. The rearrangement joins TRBV11-2 to TRBJ2-2; 9 bases agree with TRBD1. The germline V gene encodes CDR1 SGHAT and CDR2 FQNNGV. This CDR3 has 16 amino acids. Germline trimming cut 4 bases from V and 1 base from J; bases unmatched to any gene: 4. The CDR3 DNA follows: TGTGCCAGCAGCTCTGGACAGGGGAGGAACACCGGGGAGCTGTTTTTT. This translates into CASSSGQGRNTGELFF.

The V call is TRBV19, the J call TRBJ1-3; D gene uncertain. CDR1 is LNHDA and CDR2 is SQIVND in the germline V gene (reference sequence). The CDR3 is 16 amino acids. Trimming cost V 3 bases and J 0 bases, with 12 bases left between them. The CDR3 is CASSIRGRGSGNTIYF. As DNA, the CDR3 is TGTGCCAGTAGTATTCGAGGTCGTGGCTCTGGAAACACCATATATTTT.

This chain links TRBV18 with TRBJ1-3; D gene unclear. Germline CDR1 and CDR2: KGHSH and LQKENI. Trimming left V 3 bases short and J 0 bases short, with 12 bases between. CDR3 size: 16 residues. The CDR3 nucleotides read TGTGCCAGCTCACCTTCGCAGGCCTACTCTGGAAACACCATATATTTT. This sequence encodes CASSPSQAYSGNTIYF.

The chain is built from TRBV5-4 and TRBJ2-1; D is perhaps TRBD1 (5 bases). Germline V lookup: CDR1 SGHNT, CDR2 YYREEE (reference sequence). The CDR3 spans 15 residues. V dropped 4 bases and J dropped 5 bases, with 16 bases sitting between them. The CDR3 loop is CASSPTRAPNNEQFF. The CDR3 bases are TGTGCCAGCAGCCCCACCAGGGCCCCTAACAATGAGCAGTTCTTC.

This chain links TRBV7-6 with TRBJ2-1, with 11 positions matching TRBD2. Per germline, CDR1 SGHVS and CDR2 FNYEAQ. The CDR3 is 16 amino acids. The V segment lost 5 bases and the J segment 8 bases; nucleotides outside the gene matches: 11. CDR3 residues: CASSPRSGRVPHEQFF. For the CDR3, the DNA is TGTGCCAGCAGCCCCCGTAGCGGGAGGGTCCCCCATGAGCAGTTCTTC. Variable domain in full (rest from reference TRBV7-6 and TRBJ2-1): GAGVSQSPRYKVTKRGQDVALRCDPISGHVSLYWYRQALGQGPEFLTYFNYEAQQDKSGLPNDRFSAERPEGSISTLTIQRTEQRDSAMYRCASSPRSGRVPHEQFFGPGTRLTVL.

The V and J genes are TRBV6-5 and TRBJ1-2; the D gene is possibly TRBD1 (6 bases). The germline CDR1 and CDR2 sequences are MNHEY and SVGAGI. The CDR3 spans 15 residues. Trimming took off 7 bases at V and 1 base at J, with 16 bases between the two ends. In nucleotides, the CDR3 is TGTGCCAGCATGTTTCGGGACACTTTTAACTATGGCTACACCTTC. This gives the protein CASMFRDTFNYGYTF.

This clone has only one observation. This chain connects TRBV7-9 to TRBJ2-7, with D hard to call. The CDR3 spans 12 residues. The germline V and J ends were trimmed by 6 bases and 2 bases, with 8 bases remaining between them. Germline V gene data show CDR1 as SEHNR and CDR2 as FQNEAQ (reference sequence). CDR3 region: CASSSTPYEQYF. In DNA, the CDR3 is TGTGCCAGCAGTTCTACTCCCTACGAGCAGTACTTC.

The rearrangement links TRBV11-3 to TRBJ2-2; D might be TRBD2 (6 bases). The CDR3 length is 14 residues. The ends were cut back, 5 bases at V and 5 bases at J, with 12 bases in the middle. The germline gives CDR1 SGHNT, CDR2 YENEEA. The CDR3 DNA reads as TGTGCCAGCAGCCAAGTTCGGGGGACCGGGGAGCTGTTTTTT. Protein product: CASSQVRGTGELFF.

The chain combines TRBV6-1 with TRBJ2-3; 10 nucleotides match TRBD2. Trimming took 7 bases from V and 7 from J; bases not matched to a gene: 8. The CDR3 totals 14 residues. The V gene's germline CDR1 is MNHNS and CDR2 SASEGT. The CDR3 loop reads CASTPAGGLNTQYF. DNA for the CDR3: TGTGCCAGCACTCCAGCGGGGGGGCTGAATACGCAGTATTTT.

The chain couples TRBV27 to TRBJ1-5, with TRBD1 identical over 7 bases. The J segment lost 0 bases and the V segment lost 3 bases, leaving 2 bases of the junction unmatched. The CDR3 extends over 15 amino acids. Germline V gene data show CDR1 as MNHEY and CDR2 as SMNVEV (reference sequence). The CDR3 coding sequence is TGTGCCAGCAGTTTCCGGGACAGTAGCAATCAGCCCCAGCATTTT. Protein: CASSFRDSSNQPQHF.

V usage is TRBV6-5 and J usage is TRBJ2-5; a weak D match, TRBD2 (5 bases). The germline CDR1 and CDR2 sequences are MNHEY and SVGAGI. V lost 5 bases to trimming and J lost 1 base, with 14 bases between them. The CDR3 covers 15 residues. CDR3 sequence reads: CASSLALALQETQYF. In DNA form, the CDR3 reads TGTGCCAGCAGTCTAGCCCTAGCCCTCCAAGAGACCCAGTACTTC.

The gene calls are TRBV9 and TRBJ1-1; D possibly corresponds to TRBD1 (5 bases). The CDR3 consists of 13 residues. CDR1 and CDR2 (germline): SGDLS, YYNGEE. V was shortened by 7 bases and J by 6 bases, with 16 bases between the two germline ends. CDR3: CASGSGGTSEAFF. As DNA, the CDR3 is TGTGCCAGCGGGTCAGGTGGGACTTCTGAAGCTTTCTTT. The full variable domain, completed using reference TRBV9 and TRBJ1-1, is DSGVTQTPKHLITATGQRVTLRCSPRSGDLSVYWYQQSLDQGLQFLIQYYNGEERAKGNILERFSAQQFPDLHSELNLSSLELGDSALYFCASGSGGTSEAFFGQGTRLTVV.

This chain links TRBV4-1 with TRBJ1-1; D is perhaps TRBD1 (6 bases). Germline V CDR1 and CDR2: MGHRA, YSYEKL. Trimming shortened V by 4 bases and J by 7 bases, and 13 bases separated the two germline ends. The CDR3 consists of 13 residues. Here the CDR3 reads CASSPTGIIEAFF. The CDR3 DNA reads TGCGCCAGCAGCCCCACAGGGATAATTGAAGCTTTCTTT.

This clone came up a few times. The chain recombines TRBV29-1 with TRBJ2-1; 11 positions agree with TRBD2. J gave up 7 bases and V 3 bases, and 5 bases lay outside the gene matches. The CDR3 extends over 14 amino acids. Germline lookup yields CDR1 SQVTM and CDR2 ANQGSEA. CDR3 protein: CSVDNTSGGNEQFF. CDR3 in DNA: TGCAGCGTTGACAATACTAGCGGGGGAAATGAGCAGTTCTTC.